This is a list of T cell receptor beta chains from one sample in a study of blood T cell repertoires in COVID-19. Sequencing used immunoSEQ multiplex PCR; TCRdb keeps in-frame clones, though not all of them. Here the sample spans 65,000 to 90,000 clones, 88% being singletons. Sequencing used peripheral blood. The source is a human donor in a cohort sampled during active COVID-19. CDR3s include the opening cysteine and the closing phenylalanine or tryptophan. The D gene is left open where the match is weak. Size is stated for part of the rows, as once, few or many counts, or as a class when the clone is expanded.

j_call v_call d_call clone_size cdr3_nt cdr3_aa
TRBJ2-1 TRBV29-1 TRBD2 once TGCAGCGCCGGGACTAGCGGGAGTTCCTACAATGAGCAGTTCTTC CSAGTSGSSYNEQFF
TRBJ2-7 TRBV11-2 NA NA TGTGCCAGCAGCTTAGATACCATGGGCATCTACGAGCAGTACTTC CASSLDTMGIYEQYF
TRBJ2-2 TRBV18 NA once TGTGCCAGCTCAATACCTTCGTACGGGGAGAACACCGGGGAGCTGTTTTTT CASSIPSYGENTGELFF
TRBJ1-2 TRBV12-3/TRBV12-4 TRBD1 NA TGTGCCAGCAGTTTAGGGACAGGTAATGGCTACACCTTC CASSLGTGNGYTF
TRBJ2-2 TRBV2 NA NA TGTGCCAGCCCCGGGGACACCGGGGAGCTGTTTTTT CASPGDTGELFF
TRBJ2-1 TRBV6-2/TRBV6-3 NA NA TGTGCCAGCAGTTACATCGAGGAGAATGAGCAGTTCTTC CASSYIEENEQFF
TRBJ1-6 TRBV5-6 NA NA TGTGCCAGCAGCTTAGAGGTTTCTGGTTCACCCCTCCACTTT CASSLEVSGSPLHF
TRBJ2-1 TRBV11-2 TRBD2 NA TGTGCCAGCAGCTTCGCTAAACTAGCGGGGAATTACAATGAGCAGTTCTTC CASSFAKLAGNYNEQFF
TRBJ1-4 TRBV7-9 NA NA TGTGCCAGCAGCTTAGTGGTCTTAGCCGGGAAACTGTTTTTT CASSLVVLAGKLFF
TRBJ1-1 TRBV6-6 NA NA TGTGCCAGCAGTTACGTGCAGGGGCCCACTGAAGCTTTCTTT CASSYVQGPTEAFF
TRBJ2-1 TRBV10-3 TRBD2 NA TGTGCCAGCCAACTAGCGGGAGAGGGCATGAATGAGCAGTTCTTC CASQLAGEGMNEQFF
TRBJ2-6 TRBV7-2 NA NA TGTGCCAGCAGCTTGAGAGGCAGGGATCCGTCTGGGGCCAACGTCCTGACTTTC CASSLRGRDPSGANVLTF
TRBJ2-1 TRBV19 TRBD2 NA TGTGCCAGTAGTCGACCGGGACTAGTCTACAATGAGCAGTTCTTC CASSRPGLVYNEQFF
TRBJ2-5 TRBV28 TRBD2 NA TGTGCCAGCAGTTTATTAGGGACTAGCGGGGAAGAGACCCAGTACTTC CASSLLGTSGEETQYF
TRBJ2-7 TRBV11-2 TRBD2 NA TGTGCCAGCAATGGAAATAGCGGGAGGGGCGAGCAGTACTTC CASNGNSGRGEQYF
TRBJ1-1 TRBV7-9 TRBD1 few TGTGCCAGCCGAGGGACAGCGAACACTGAAGCTTTCTTT CASRGTANTEAFF
TRBJ2-3 TRBV24-1 TRBD2 NA TGTGCCACCAGCTGGGGTAGCGGGGGCACAGATACGCAGTATTTT CATSWGSGGTDTQYF
TRBJ2-3 TRBV25-1 NA NA TGTGCCAGCAGTGGGATAGGACAGACTAGCACAGATACGCAGTATTTT CASSGIGQTSTDTQYF
TRBJ2-3 TRBV9 TRBD2 NA TGTGCCAGCAGCGTAGGGACTAGCGGGGCCGCAGATACGCAGTATTTT CASSVGTSGAADTQYF
TRBJ2-7 TRBV20-1 NA NA TGCAGTGCTAGTACGGAGAACCCCTACGAGCAGTACTTC CSASTENPYEQYF
TRBJ2-1 TRBV3-1/TRBV3-2 NA NA TGTGCCAGCAGCCGGAAGGGCCGGGAGCCCTACAATGAGCAGTTCTTC CASSRKGREPYNEQFF
TRBJ2-7 TRBV5-1 TRBD2 NA TGCGCCAGCAGCCAGGGACTAGCGGAATCCTACGAGCAGTACTTC CASSQGLAESYEQYF
TRBJ1-4 TRBV19 NA NA TGTGCCAGTAGCAATGCCGGTTGGGAGACTAATGAAAAACTGTTTTTT CASSNAGWETNEKLFF
TRBJ1-1 TRBV5-1 NA NA TGCGCCAGCAGCTTGGGAGGGAACCGAATGAACACTGAAGCTTTCTTT CASSLGGNRMNTEAFF
TRBJ2-7 TRBV6-5 NA once TGTGCCAGCAGTTACGCTGAGTGGGGCTGGTACGAGCAGTACTTC CASSYAEWGWYEQYF
TRBJ2-7 TRBV7-9 TRBD1 NA TGTGCCAGCAGCACCGACCGGGACAGCCCCTACGAGCAGTACTTC CASSTDRDSPYEQYF
TRBJ2-1 TRBV19 TRBD2 NA TGTGCCAGTAGTATAGGTGGAGGGAGGGCCAACTACAATGAGCAGTTCTTC CASSIGGGRANYNEQFF
TRBJ2-1 TRBV15 NA NA TGTGCCACCAGCGAAGGGGACATATGGGATGAGCAGTTCTTC CATSEGDIWDEQFF
TRBJ2-6 TRBV19 NA NA TGTGCCAGTAGTTTACTGACACGGATAGGCTCTGGGGCCAACGTCCTGACTTTC CASSLLTRIGSGANVLTF
TRBJ1-5 TRBV5-2 NA NA TGTGCCAGCAACTTGAGGCCGACCGGGACAGGGCGTAGAGGGAATCAGCCCCAGCATTTT CASNLRPTGTGRRGNQPQHF
TRBJ1-2 TRBV15 NA NA TGTGCCACCAGCAGAGATCAGGCAGGGATTGGGTACTACACCTTC CATSRDQAGIGYYTF
TRBJ2-7 TRBV3-1/TRBV3-2 NA once TGTGCCAGCAGCCAAGCCGGAGATAGCTCCTACGAGCAGTACTTC CASSQAGDSSYEQYF
TRBJ1-5 TRBV6-2/TRBV6-3 NA NA TGTGCCAGCAGCCGTACAGGGATCCAGCCCCAGCATTTT CASSRTGIQPQHF
TRBJ2-7 TRBV28 NA NA TGTGCCAGCCTTAGAGACACCTACGAGCAGTACTTC CASLRDTYEQYF
TRBJ2-7 TRBV29-1 TRBD2 NA TGCAGCGTTATGTGGACTAGCGGCTACGAGCAGTACTTC CSVMWTSGYEQYF
TRBJ2-3 TRBV6-2/TRBV6-3 NA NA TGTGCCAGCAGTTCTGTCGGGGGTCTCACTAGCACAGATACGCAGTATTTT CASSSVGGLTSTDTQYF
TRBJ2-1 TRBV5-1 NA NA TGCGCCAGCAGCCTACCGTTAGGGGGGGGCAATGAGCAGTTCTTC CASSLPLGGGNEQFF
TRBJ2-7 TRBV6-2/TRBV6-3 NA once TGTGCCAGCAGTTACTCGACACCCTCCGAGCAGTACTTC CASSYSTPSEQYF
TRBJ2-5 TRBV5-1 TRBD2 once TGCGCCAGCAGCCCCCGGGTAGCGGGGGGCCAAGAGACCCAGTACTTC CASSPRVAGGQETQYF
TRBJ2-1 TRBV7-9 TRBD2 NA TGTGCCAGCAGCCCCGTAGCGGGAGGTAATGAGCAGTTCTTC CASSPVAGGNEQFF
TRBJ2-1 TRBV2 NA NA TGTGCCAGCAGTGAAATGGGGAGCTCCTACAATGAGCAGTTCTTC CASSEMGSSYNEQFF
TRBJ2-3 TRBV9 NA NA TGTGCCAGCAGCGGTATCCTGGGCCCAGATACGCAGTATTTT CASSGILGPDTQYF
TRBJ1-4 TRBV5-6 TRBD1 NA TGTGCCAGCAGTCTGTGGGACAGGGATAATGAAAAACTGTTTTTT CASSLWDRDNEKLFF
TRBJ2-2 TRBV19 NA NA TGTGCCAGCAATACGCCCGGACAGTTACTCACCGGGGAGCTGTTTTTT CASNTPGQLLTGELFF
TRBJ1-1 TRBV6-5 TRBD1 NA TGTGCCAGCAGTCTGACAGGGGGGACTGAAGCTTTCTTT CASSLTGGTEAFF
TRBJ1-2 TRBV4-3 NA NA TGCGCCAGCAGCCAAGATCCCAGGCGGGCTAACTATGGCTACACCTTC CASSQDPRRANYGYTF
TRBJ1-2 TRBV29-1 TRBD1 few TGCAGCGTTCCCGGGACAGGGGTTGGCTACACCTTC CSVPGTGVGYTF